These 10 T cell receptor beta chains originate from one sample sequenced in a study of early T cells in non-severe SARS-CoV-2 infection. TCRdb analysed the 5' RACE reads with MiXCR anew, one entry per CDR3 protein. The repertoire consists of about 110,000 distinct CDR3 sequences, with 8.5% to 14% occurring once and the leading ten covering approximately 8.1%. The sample taken for sequencing was whole blood. These receptors originate from an adult who was a healthcare worker with PCR-confirmed SARS-CoV-2 infection or an uninfected control (not recorded which).

The sample holds many counts of this clonotype. The chain employs TRBV7-9 and TRBJ2-5; TRBD2 matches 7 bases. J lost 3 bases, V lost 3 bases, and 1 base had no gene match. The CDR3 runs to 13 residues. From germline, CDR1 is SEHNR and CDR2 FQNEAQ (reference sequence). Here the CDR3 DNA reads TGTGCCAGCAGCTTGGGAGGGGAAGAGACCCAGTACTTC. It yields the protein CASSLGGEETQYF. Full variable domain (missing parts from reference TRBV7-9 and TRBJ2-5): DTGVSQNPRHKITKRGQNVTFRCDPISEHNRLYWYRQTLGQGPEFLTYFQNEAQLEKSRLLSDRFSAERPKGSFSTLEIQRTEQGDSAMYLCASSLGGEETQYFGPGTRLLVL.

This clonotype was observed a few times. The chain carries TRBV7-2 and TRBJ2-7, with D hard to call. Germline CDR1 and CDR2: SGHTA and FQGNSA. The CDR3 runs 15 residues. Trimming removed 1 base from V and 7 bases from J, with 17 bases in between. In nucleotides, the CDR3 is TGTGCCAGCAGCTTAGTCGGGTCGACGTTTGGTGAGCAGTACTTC. Translation gives CASSLVGSTFGEQYF.

This clonotype was detected many times. The V and J genes are TRBV5-1 and TRBJ2-7; 9 nucleotides line up with TRBD1. The CDR3 loop spans 16 amino acids. Trimming cost V 4 bases and J 4 bases; bases outside gene matches: 12. Germline loops: CDR1 SGHRS, CDR2 YFSETQ. DNA of the CDR3: TGCGCCAGCAGCCCGCTCTTCGACAGGGGGAGGTACGAGCAGTACTTC. Translating it yields CASSPLFDRGRYEQYF.

CDR3 protein: CASSYASGVGELFF. CDR3 in DNA: TGTGCCAGCAGTTACGCGTCGGGAGTAGGGGAGCTGTTTTTT. The chain has TRBV6-2 or TRBV6-3 and TRBJ2-2; D may be TRBD2 (6 bases). V lost 2 bases to trimming and J lost 8 bases, with 12 bases between them. Germline-derived CDR1 and CDR2 are MNHEY and SVGEGT. The CDR3 covers 14 residues.

The chain is built from TRBV5-8 and TRBJ2-3; D unresolved. CDR1 is SGHTS and CDR2 is YDEGEE in the germline V gene. This CDR3 has 15 residues. Trimming took off 5 bases at V and 1 base at J, with 14 bases between the two ends. CDR3 loop: CASRLRPLRTDTQYF. DNA for the CDR3: TGTGCCAGCAGGCTAAGACCACTACGCACAGATACGCAGTATTTT.

This clonotype came up a few times. The chain has TRBV21-1 and TRBJ2-7; the tabulated D call, TRBD2, remains unverified against the DNA. TRBV21-1 counts as a pseudogene. The CDR3 loop spans 16 amino acids. CDR3 sequence reads: CASPILRAGGTYEQYF. CDR3 DNA: TGTGCCAGTCCGATCCTGAGGGCGGGAGGAACCTACGAGCAGTACTTC.

The chain has TRBV6-2 or TRBV6-3 and TRBJ2-4, with D tentatively TRBD2 (5 bases). The germline V and J ends were trimmed by 0 bases and 0 bases, with 6 bases remaining between them. The CDR3 totals 15 residues. Looked up from germline, CDR1 is MNHEY and CDR2 is SVGEGT. The chain's CDR3 is CASSYSGLAKNIQYF. The CDR3 DNA reads TGTGCCAGCAGTTACTCAGGACTAGCCAAAAACATTCAGTACTTC.

This chain uses TRBV12-3 or TRBV12-4 with TRBJ2-5, with D possibly being TRBD2 (6 bases). V shed 5 bases and J shed 2 bases, with 12 bases lying between them. The CDR3 extends over 14 amino acids. CDR3 protein: CASSLGGRQETQYF. CDR3 sequence (DNA): TGTGCCAGCAGTCTCGGGGGTAGGCAAGAGACCCAGTACTTC.

This clonotype was detected many times. V usage is TRBV7-9 and J usage is TRBJ2-7; 7 nucleotides align to TRBD1. Germline V CDR1 and CDR2: SEHNR, FQNEAQ (reference sequence). Trimming removed 6 bases from V and 8 bases from J; junction bases left unmatched: 10. The CDR3 contains 13 residues. CDR3 in amino acids: CASRPQEQGKQYF. CDR3 nucleotide sequence: TGTGCCAGCAGACCACAGGAACAGGGGAAGCAGTACTTC.

V and J are TRBV7-2 and TRBJ2-7; TRBD2 is a possible D gene (7 bases). Germline CDR1 SGHTA, CDR2 FQGNSA. V shed 4 bases and J shed 2 bases, with 12 bases lying between them. The CDR3 runs to 14 residues. In DNA, the CDR3 is TGTGCCAGCAGCTCGTTAGGGGGGGCCTACGAGCAGTACTTC. This translates into CASSSLGGAYEQYF.